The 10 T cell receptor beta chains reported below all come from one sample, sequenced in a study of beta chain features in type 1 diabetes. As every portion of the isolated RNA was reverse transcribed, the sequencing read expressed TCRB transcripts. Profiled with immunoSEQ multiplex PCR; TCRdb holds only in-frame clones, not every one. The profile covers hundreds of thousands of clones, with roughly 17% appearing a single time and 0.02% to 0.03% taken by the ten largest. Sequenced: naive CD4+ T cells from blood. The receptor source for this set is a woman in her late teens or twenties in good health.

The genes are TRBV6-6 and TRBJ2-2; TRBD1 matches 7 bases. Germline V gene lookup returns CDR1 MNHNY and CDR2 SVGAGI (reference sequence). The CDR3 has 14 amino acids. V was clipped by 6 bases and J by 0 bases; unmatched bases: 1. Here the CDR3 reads CASSDRANTGELFF. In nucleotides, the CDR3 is TGTGCCAGCAGCGACAGGGCGAACACCGGGGAGCTGTTTTTT.

Here the CDR3 DNA reads TGTGCCAGCAGCTCCCTGGTGGGGACTTATGGCTACACCTTC. Residues: CASSSLVGTYGYTF. The V call is TRBV7-9, the J call TRBJ1-2; D might be TRBD1 (5 bases). The V end was cut by 4 bases, the J end by 5 bases, with 14 bases between. The V gene's germline CDR1 is SEHNR and CDR2 FQNEAQ (reference sequence). This CDR3 comprises 14 residues.

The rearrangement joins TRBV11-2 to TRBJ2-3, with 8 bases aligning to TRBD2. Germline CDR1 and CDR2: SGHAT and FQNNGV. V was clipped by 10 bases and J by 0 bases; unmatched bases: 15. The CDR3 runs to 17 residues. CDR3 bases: TGTGCCACAAATAGGAGGGATAGCGGGACTAGCACAGATACGCAGTATTTT. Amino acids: CATNRRDSGTSTDTQYF.

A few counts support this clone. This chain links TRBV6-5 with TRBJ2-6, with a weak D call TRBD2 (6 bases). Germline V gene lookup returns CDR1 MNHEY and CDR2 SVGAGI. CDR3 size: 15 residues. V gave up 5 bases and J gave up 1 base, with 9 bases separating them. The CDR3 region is CASSPAGSGANVLTF. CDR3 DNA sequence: TGTGCCAGCAGTCCCGCGGGGTCTGGGGCCAACGTCCTGACTTTC.

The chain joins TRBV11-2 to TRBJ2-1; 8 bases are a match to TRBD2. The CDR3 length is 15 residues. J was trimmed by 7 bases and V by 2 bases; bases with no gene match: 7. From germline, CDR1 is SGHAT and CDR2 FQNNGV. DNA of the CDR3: TGTGCCAGCAGCTTAAGCGGGAGTATAGTGAATGAGCAGTTCTTC. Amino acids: CASSLSGSIVNEQFF.

The CDR3 DNA sequence: TGTGCCAGCAGCCAAGCTGCTTCCGGGGGCCCCTCTACCTACAGGGGGGAGTACATTCAGTACTTC. This codes for CASSQAASGGPSTYRGEYIQYF. The gene calls are TRBV4-2 and TRBJ2-4; 8 bases fit TRBD1. Germline V gene data show CDR1 as LGHNA and CDR2 as YNFKEQ. V dropped 1 base and J dropped 8; count of bases not matched to a gene: 28. The CDR3 contains 22 residues.

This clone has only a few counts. The CDR3 region has the DNA TGTGCCAGCAGTCTTACCCCCCGGGCAGGAAAAAACATTCAGTACTTC. It is translated as CASSLTPRAGKNIQYF. V gene TRBV28 combines with J gene TRBJ2-4; no clear D gene. Germline-derived CDR1 and CDR2 are MDHEN and SYDVKM. The CDR3 is 16 amino acids. Trimming took off 5 bases at V and 4 bases at J, with 18 bases between the two ends.

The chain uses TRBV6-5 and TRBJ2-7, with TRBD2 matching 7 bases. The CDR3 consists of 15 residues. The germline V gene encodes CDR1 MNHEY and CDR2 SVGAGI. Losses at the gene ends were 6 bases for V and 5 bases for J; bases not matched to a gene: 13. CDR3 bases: TGTGCCAGCAGCCCGAAGCGGGAAAGGTTCGACGAGCAGTACTTC. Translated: CASSPKRERFDEQYF.

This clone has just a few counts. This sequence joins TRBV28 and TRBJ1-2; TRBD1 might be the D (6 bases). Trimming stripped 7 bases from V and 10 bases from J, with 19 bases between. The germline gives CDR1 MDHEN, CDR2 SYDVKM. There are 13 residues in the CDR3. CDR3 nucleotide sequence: TGTGCCAGCAAACTAAAACAGGGCCCCGTCTACACCTTC. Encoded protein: CASKLKQGPVYTF.

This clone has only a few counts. Here the CDR3 DNA reads TGTGCCAGCAGTTTCGACAGGGGGAGCACTGAAGCTTTCTTT. Translation gives CASSFDRGSTEAFF. The V call is TRBV7-9, the J call TRBJ1-1; 9 nucleotides align to TRBD1. From germline, CDR1 is SEHNR and CDR2 FQNEAQ (reference sequence). Losses at the gene ends were 6 bases for V and 4 bases for J; bases not matched to a gene: 6. The length of the CDR3 is 14 residues.